The clone carrying this T cell receptor beta chain was picked up one time. The repertoire was sequenced with immunoSEQ multiplex PCR; TCRdb's copy has only in-frame clones and lacks some. The sample includes about 270,000 clones, less than 85% of them seen just once. The data derive from a study of blood T cell repertoires in COVID-19. Germline loops: CDR1 SGHRS, CDR2 YFSETQ. This CDR3 comprises 16 residues. V lost 1 base, J lost 7 bases, and 8 bases stayed unmatched. Enrolled during active infection, Seattle patients were then followed longitudinally. Input material: peripheral blood. The V call is TRBV5-1, the J call TRBJ1-6, with TRBD1 matching 7 bases. The sequence derives from a human donor with COVID-19, enrolled during active disease. The donor label of this sample is uncertain. For the CDR3, the DNA is TGCGCCAGCAGCTTGTTTCGGTCAGGGGGAAATTCACCCCTCCACTTT. It translates to CASSLFRSGGNSPLHF.